Below, 7 T cell receptor beta chains from the same sample are listed, as sequenced in a study of shared T cell receptors in the human thymus. Some clones are missing from TCRdb's copy, which holds only in-frame ones; the method was immunoSEQ multiplex PCR. The table shows over 450,000 clones, with approximately 80% occurring only once. A further study also used this sample, focusing on human thymus T cells.

The specimen was thymocytes. The source of these receptors is a boy younger than two with a congenital heart defect.

The chain uses TRBV10-2 and TRBJ2-2, with 8 bases aligning to TRBD2. Germline trimming cut 0 bases from V and 3 bases from J; bases unmatched to any gene: 9. The CDR3 is made up of 18 amino acids. Germline loops: CDR1 WSHSY, CDR2 SAAADI. CDR3: CASSESTPLLADTGELFF. The CDR3 DNA reads TGCGCCAGCAGTGAGTCGACCCCACTACTAGCGGACACCGGGGAGCTGTTTTTT.

V gene TRBV2 combines with J gene TRBJ2-7, with 10 bases identical to TRBD1. Trimming removed 3 bases from V and 0 bases from J; junction bases left unmatched: 2. Per germline, CDR1 SNHLY and CDR2 FYNNEI. The CDR3 has 15 residues. In DNA, the CDR3 is TGTGCCAGCAGTGATGGGACAGGGGTCTCCTACGAGCAGTACTTC. Translation: CASSDGTGVSYEQYF.

The chain uses TRBV4-3 and TRBJ2-2, with TRBD1 matching over 9 bases. V trimming: 8 bases; J trimming: 1 base; junction bases outside the gene matches: 17. From germline, CDR1 is LGHNA and CDR2 YSLEER. The CDR3 is 19 residues long. CDR3: CASAKSEARDRVNTGELFF. The CDR3 nucleotides read TGCGCCAGCGCAAAAAGTGAAGCCCGGGACAGGGTGAACACCGGGGAGCTGTTTTTT.

The chain couples TRBV19 to TRBJ1-5; perhaps TRBD1 as D (6 bases). Germline lookup yields CDR1 LNHDA and CDR2 SQIVND (reference sequence). Trimming shortened V by 3 bases and J by 3 bases, and 15 bases separated the two germline ends. The CDR3 is 16 amino acids. CDR3 sequence reads: CASSMGCDRINQPQHF. The CDR3, as DNA: TGTGCCAGTAGTATGGGTTGTGACAGGATCAATCAGCCCCAGCATTTT.

The genes are TRBV6-5 and TRBJ2-2; D gene unclear. Trimming cost V 6 bases and J 3 bases, with 8 bases left between them. The CDR3 runs 13 residues. Per the germline V gene, CDR1 is MNHEY and CDR2 is SVGAGI. The chain's CDR3 is CASRPSDTGELFF. The CDR3 nucleotides read TGTGCCAGCAGGCCCAGCGACACCGGGGAGCTGTTTTTT.

This chain uses TRBV7-6 with TRBJ2-1, with D possibly matching TRBD2 (6 bases). V was cut by 8 bases and J by 4 bases, with 27 bases left in between. CDR1 and CDR2 (germline): SGHVS, FNYEAQ. CDR3 size: 18 residues. The CDR3 region has the DNA TGTGCCAGCCGTAATTACCCCGCGACGGACTACCAATACAATGAGCAGTTCTTC. It specifies CASRNYPATDYQYNEQFF.

The genes are TRBV10-3 and TRBJ2-1; 10 nucleotides line up with TRBD2. V lost 10 bases and J lost 6; bases outside the gene matches: 18. Per germline, CDR1 ENHRY and CDR2 SYGVKD. The CDR3 runs to 17 residues. The CDR3 loop is CATAISGRACWVNEQFF. CDR3 DNA: TGTGCCACCGCTATCAGCGGGAGGGCCTGTTGGGTCAATGAGCAGTTCTTC.